Shown below are 27 T cell receptor beta chains from a single sample sequenced in a study of blood T cells in healthy people across ages. A second roughly 6 to 11 cycle PCR used barcoded and J-beta primers. TCRdb redid the calling of the 5' RACE reads with MiXCR, one entry per CDR3 protein. In the table there are over a million distinct CDR3 sequences, approximately 25% of which are singletons. This sample was shared with a second study, whose subject was T cells of mothers and their children.

Input material: blood. These receptors all stem from a girl aged 2-10 years in good health.

This clonotype was seen more than once but under ten times. This chain connects TRBV7-9 to TRBJ2-1, with 8 bases aligning to TRBD2. In germline, CDR1 is SEHNR, CDR2 FQNEAQ (reference sequence). The CDR3 is 13 amino acids. Trimming at V came to 5 bases and at J to 9 bases, leaving 6 bases not matched to a gene. The CDR3 protein is CASSPAAGGEQFF. CDR3 in DNA: TGTGCCAGCAGCCCCGCGGCGGGGGGTGAGCAGTTCTTC. Filled out from reference TRBV7-9 and TRBJ2-1, the complete variable domain reads DTGVSQNPRHKITKRGQNVTFRCDPISEHNRLYWYRQTLGQGPEFLTYFQNEAQLEKSRLLSDRFSAERPKGSFSTLEIQRTEQGDSAMYLCASSPAAGGEQFFGPGTRLTVL.

J is TRBJ2-5 and V is TRBV5-1; 12 bases map to TRBD2. From germline, CDR1 is SGHRS and CDR2 YFSETQ. This CDR3 has 13 amino acids. With 5 bases clipped from V and 10 bases from J, the junction kept 6 bases outside the gene matches. The DNA of the CDR3 is TGCGCCAGCAGTCCGACTAGCGGGAGTTTCCAGTACTTC. Translated, it gives CASSPTSGSFQYF. Full variable domain (remainder filled in from reference TRBV5-1 and TRBJ2-5): KAGVTQTPRYLIKTRGQQVTLSCSPISGHRSVSWYQQTPGQGLQFLFEYFSETQRNKGNFPGRFSGRQFSNSRSEMNVSTLELGDSALYLCASSPTSGSFQYFGPGTRLLVL.

J is TRBJ1-4 and V is TRBV12-3 or TRBV12-4, with D uncertain. The germline V and J ends were trimmed by 6 bases and 7 bases, with 18 bases remaining between them. The CDR3 runs 15 residues. The CDR3 is CASSPDRQGGEKLFF. The DNA for the CDR3 is TGTGCCAGCAGCCCGGACCGCCAAGGAGGTGAAAAACTGTTTTTT.

The gene calls are TRBV28 and TRBJ1-2; unclear D gene. The CDR3 has 12 residues. The ends were cut back, 2 bases at V and 6 bases at J, with 7 bases in the middle. CDR1 MDHEN and CDR2 SYDVKM come from the germline V gene. CDR3 nucleotide sequence: TGTGCCAGCAGTTTAACGGAAAATGGCTACACCTTC. This translates into CASSLTENGYTF.

There are a few counts of this clonotype. The chain employs TRBV3-1 and TRBJ2-5, with D maybe TRBD2 (5 bases). V was pared by 2 bases and J by 3 bases, with 10 bases between. The CDR3 totals 14 residues. The germline V gene encodes CDR1 LGHDT and CDR2 YNNKEL (reference sequence). In nucleotides, the CDR3 is TGTGCCAGCAGCCAACGAGGGCAAGAAGAGACCCAGTACTTC. This codes for CASSQRGQEETQYF.

The J gene is TRBJ1-3, the V gene TRBV20-1; D remains unclear. CDR3 length: 14 residues. The V end lost 3 bases, the J end lost 0 bases, and 9 bases lay between the germline ends. CDR1 DFQATT and CDR2 SNEGSKA come from the germline V gene (reference sequence). The CDR3 region has the DNA TGCAGTGCTAGCAACACCAACTCTGGAAACACCATATATTTT. Its protein is CSASNTNSGNTIYF.

This clonotype turned up a few times. The rearrangement links TRBV24-1 to TRBJ1-1; D may be TRBD1 (5 bases). Trimming shortened V by 7 bases and J by 4 bases, and 18 bases separated the two germline ends. The germline CDR1 and CDR2 sequences are KGHDR and SFDVKD. The length of the CDR3 is 15 residues. CDR3 nucleotides: TGTGCCACCAGCATGGGGGGTGGTGGCGCCACTGAAGCTTTCTTT. Amino acid sequence: CATSMGGGGATEAFF.

The table lists this clonotype with many counts. This sequence joins TRBV7-2 and TRBJ2-1; TRBD2 might be the D (6 bases). CDR3 length equals 15 residues. Germline assignment: CDR1 SGHTA and CDR2 FQGNSA. The V end was cut by 3 bases, the J end by 0 bases, with 9 bases between. CDR3 sequence: CASSFSGGSYNEQFF. CDR3 nucleotide sequence: TGTGCCAGCAGCTTTAGCGGAGGCTCCTACAATGAGCAGTTCTTC.

The rearrangement uses TRBV29-1 and TRBJ1-2, with D unresolved. This CDR3 has 10 amino acids. V lost 3 bases and J 4 bases, leaving 3 bases between the germline ends. Germline CDR1 SQVTM, CDR2 ANQGSEA. The CDR3 spells CSVEFYGYTF. For the CDR3, the DNA is TGCAGCGTTGAGTTCTATGGCTACACCTTC.

The rearrangement links TRBV20-1 to TRBJ1-2; the match to TRBD1 covers 10 bases. CDR3 length equals 14 residues. In germline, CDR1 is DFQATT, CDR2 SNEGSKA (reference sequence). The ends lost 3 bases at V and 8 bases at J; junction bases unmatched: 9. This chain's CDR3 is CSASIGTGAEGYTF. The DNA of the CDR3 is TGCAGTGCTAGTATAGGGACAGGGGCAGAAGGCTACACCTTC.

The chain employs TRBV5-1 and TRBJ2-1; 10 nucleotides align to TRBD2. The V and J ends lost 7 bases and 5 bases, in that order; junction bases with no gene match: 6. The V gene's germline CDR1 is SGHRS and CDR2 YFSETQ. The CDR3 loop spans 14 amino acids. The CDR3 DNA reads TGCGCCAGCCGCCAGGGACTAGCGAACAATGAGCAGTTCTTC. It encodes CASRQGLANNEQFF.

Remarks on this clonotype: Sequence at one end of the junction differs from germline and may be a read error. The V and J genes are TRBV6-6 and TRBJ2-1, with a weak D call TRBD1 (6 bases). The J call may be incorrect, as the DNA end agrees better with TRBJ2-7. Germline V gene data show CDR1 as MNHNY and CDR2 as SVGAGI (reference sequence). This CDR3 comprises 13 residues. The chain's CDR3 is CASSKGTSFEQYF. CDR3 bases: TGTGCCAGCAGCAAAGGGACATCCTTCGAGCAGTACTTC.

This clonotype was seen a few times. The chain links TRBV7-8 to TRBJ2-5; D is possibly TRBD1 (6 bases). Per germline, CDR1 SGHVS and CDR2 FQNEAQ. This CDR3 region has 17 residues. The V and J ends lost 5 bases and 9 bases respectively, with 28 bases between them. CDR3 region: CASSPNHRDTLWAAQYF. The CDR3, as DNA: TGTGCCAGCAGCCCAAACCACCGGGACACCCTATGGGCGGCCCAGTACTTC.

V gene TRBV6-2 or TRBV6-3 combines with J gene TRBJ1-2; tentatively, D is TRBD1 (5 bases). The length of the CDR3 is 13 residues. Trimming pared 6 bases from V and 4 bases from J, leaving 12 bases between. Looked up from germline, CDR1 is MNHEY and CDR2 is SVGEGT. In DNA, the CDR3 is TGTGCCAGCAGCCAGACAGAGGGCTATGGCTACACCTTC. Protein sequence: CASSQTEGYGYTF.

Only a few counts were recorded for this clonotype. This chain joins TRBV12-3 or TRBV12-4 and TRBJ1-3; D remains unclear. The CDR3 loop spans 21 amino acids. Between the trimmed V and J ends, which lost 3 bases and 7 bases, there was a span of 34 bases. CDR3 region: CASSLRGTLVLPVQRWNTIYF. The CDR3 DNA follows: TGTGCCAGCAGTTTGAGAGGAACGTTGGTGTTGCCTGTTCAAAGATGGAACACCATATATTTT.

This clonotype was seen a handful of times. The chain carries TRBV28 and TRBJ1-5; D unresolved. Trimming removed 6 bases from V and 6 bases from J, with 15 bases in between. Germline V lookup: CDR1 MDHEN, CDR2 SYDVKM. This CDR3 region has 14 residues. CDR3 nucleotides: TGTGCCAGCAGCTTACCCACGATATCTCAGCCCCAGCATTTT. Translated, it gives CASSLPTISQPQHF.

Only a few counts were recorded for this clonotype. At one end the junction does not follow the germline gene, possibly because of a read error. The genes are TRBV24-1 and TRBJ2-1; no clear D. The CDR3 spans 11 residues. CDR1 is KGHDR, CDR2 SFDVKD, per germline. This CDR3 reads CAPSVGNEQFF. The DNA of the CDR3 is TGTGCCCCCAGTGTCGGAAATGAGCAGTTCTTC.

This clonotype appeared a few times. CDR3 nucleotide sequence: TGCAGCGCTGTCTCGGGTCGAACTTACGAGCAGTACTTC. Its translation is CSAVSGRTYEQYF. The V call is TRBV29-1, the J call TRBJ2-7; D not certain. V lost 7 bases, J lost 4 bases, and 17 bases lay in between. The germline V gene encodes CDR1 SQVTM and CDR2 ANQGSEA. This CDR3 region has 13 residues.

The chain has TRBV11-2 and TRBJ2-2; 7 bases fit TRBD1. CDR3 length: 14 residues. Germline V gene sequence: CDR1 SGHAT, CDR2 FQNNGV. V was clipped by 6 bases and J by 5 bases; unmatched bases: 6. This CDR3 reads CASSTDRTTGELFF. The CDR3 region has the DNA TGTGCCAGCAGTACGGACAGGACTACCGGGGAGCTGTTTTTT.

This chain uses TRBV7-9 with TRBJ2-5; D is unclear. The CDR3 length is 14 residues. Between the trimmed V and J ends, which lost 1 base and 3 bases, there was a span of 9 bases. Germline V CDR1 and CDR2: SEHNR, FQNEAQ (reference sequence). CDR3 region: CASSLGYGEETQYF. DNA of the CDR3: TGTGCCAGCAGCTTAGGGTATGGAGAAGAGACCCAGTACTTC.

The chain carries TRBV24-1 and TRBJ2-1, with TRBD2 matching 9 bases. The CDR3 runs to 17 residues. Germline V lookup: CDR1 KGHDR, CDR2 SFDVKD. The V gene end was trimmed by 3 bases and the J gene end by 8 bases; junction bases not matched to a gene: 13. The CDR3 nucleotides are TGTGCCACCAGTGATACTCGGCCAGCGGGGGGATTGGATGAGCAGTTCTTC. As protein: CATSDTRPAGGLDEQFF.

This clonotype has more than one count but fewer than ten. V usage is TRBV20-1 and J usage is TRBJ2-4; no firm D call. Germline V lookup: CDR1 DFQATT, CDR2 SNEGSKA (reference sequence). This CDR3 has 15 residues. Between the trimmed V and J ends, which lost 2 bases and 0 bases, there was a span of 11 bases. The CDR3 sequence: CSARYTALAKNIQYF. The CDR3, as DNA: TGCAGTGCTAGATACACCGCTTTAGCCAAAAACATTCAGTACTTC.

Ten or more counts support this clonotype. The DNA for the CDR3 is TGCAGCGTTGTGGAGAACACTGAAGCTTTCTTT. This translates into CSVVENTEAFF. The chain recombines TRBV29-1 with TRBJ1-1; D is ambiguous. Germline-derived CDR1 and CDR2 are SQVTM and ANQGSEA. The CDR3 length is 11 residues. V was pared by 4 bases and J by 1 base, with 4 bases between.

The chain has TRBV6-2 or TRBV6-3 and TRBJ2-1, with TRBD1 as a possible D gene (6 bases). The CDR3 consists of 12 residues. Germline V gene data show CDR1 as MNHEY and CDR2 as SVGEGT. Between the trimmed V and J ends, which lost 4 bases and 9 bases, there was a span of 10 bases. The CDR3 is CASSFQGIEQFF. CDR3 nucleotide sequence: TGTGCCAGCAGTTTTCAGGGGATTGAGCAGTTCTTC.

This clonotype has just a few counts. The rearrangement links TRBV9 to TRBJ1-6; D unresolved. The CDR3 runs to 18 residues. Germline lookup yields CDR1 SGDLS and CDR2 YYNGEE. Trimming left V 0 bases short and J 6 bases short, with 19 bases between. The CDR3 spells CASSVDVTGLVGNSPLHF. CDR3 nucleotides: TGTGCCAGCAGCGTAGACGTTACGGGCTTGGTGGGTAATTCACCCCTCCACTTT.

The V and J genes are TRBV5-1 and TRBJ2-1; maybe TRBD2 (5 bases). This CDR3 has 17 residues. CDR1 is SGHRS and CDR2 is YFSETQ in the germline V gene. V was pared by 3 bases and J by 0 bases, with 16 bases between. For the CDR3, the DNA is TGCGCCAGCAGCTACTCTAGCCCCGTTAACTCCTACAATGAGCAGTTCTTC. This gives the protein CASSYSSPVNSYNEQFF.

The chain carries TRBV9 and TRBJ1-4; TRBD1 agrees at 9 bases. V shed 6 bases and J 5 bases; nucleotides not matched to a gene: 8. Germline CDR1 SGDLS, CDR2 YYNGEE. This CDR3 comprises 15 residues. The CDR3 spells CASNAAGTGNEKLFF. CDR3 nucleotides: TGTGCCAGCAACGCGGCCGGGACAGGGAATGAAAAACTGTTTTTT.